This T cell receptor beta chain is from a study of shared clonotypes between healthy human individuals. As for the study in general: Each donor's CD4 naive and CD4 memory cells filled three plates apiece, CD8 naive two, and CD8 memory one.

In the original workflow: Sequence data from immunoSEQ were junction-only and lacked quality scores; consequently, filtering differed. TCRdb's table, derived via immunoSEQ multiplex PCR, lists solely in-frame clones and lacks some. The DNA gave D and trimming, while V, J and clone size come from that table. The repertoire includes about 1.5 million clones, 95% to 99% of them detected once, and 0.45% sits in the top ten. As for this clone: Its specificity is unknown. The same CDR3 arises from other DNA sequences in this sample as well.

Study results and caveats: Researchers found naive subsets generally carried larger estimated richness than memory subsets.

Specimen: naive CD4+ T cells sorted from blood. Documented subset: CD45RA+ positively selected. The sequence was obtained from a man aged 30 to 45 in good health.

In nucleotides, the CDR3 is TGTGCCAGCAGCGTAGTATCTACCGGGGAGCTGTTTTTT. It specifies CASSVVSTGELFF. This chain joins TRBV9 and TRBJ2-2, with no clear D. Per germline, CDR1 SGDLS and CDR2 YYNGEE. CDR3 size: 13 residues. V shed 0 bases and J shed 5 bases, with 5 bases lying between them.